The 2 T cell receptor beta chains below all came from one sample that was sequenced in a study of cytomegalovirus exposure and HLA in healthy donors. Measured with immunoSEQ multiplex PCR; TCRdb has only the in-frame clones, and not every one. The data contain about 360,000 clones, 86% of them singletons. The sequencing sample was made of PBMCs. The source is a woman younger than 35 in good health and CMV-seronegative.

The J gene is TRBJ1-1, the V gene TRBV2; D perhaps matches TRBD1 (5 bases). Between the trimmed V and J ends, which lost 1 base and 4 bases, there was a span of 7 bases. CDR3 length: 13 amino acids. The germline gives CDR1 SNHLY, CDR2 FYNNEI. This chain's CDR3 is CASSEGRVTEAFF. In DNA form, the CDR3 reads TGTGCCAGCAGTGAAGGCAGGGTCACTGAAGCTTTCTTT.

The rearrangement joins TRBV11-2 to TRBJ2-7; 8 bases align to TRBD1. With V trimmed by 4 bases and J by 5 bases, 4 bases remained unmatched. The CDR3 totals 13 residues. Germline V CDR1 and CDR2: SGHAT, FQNNGV. The CDR3 sequence: CASSSDRGHEQYF. The CDR3 bases are TGTGCCAGCAGCTCAGACAGGGGACACGAGCAGTACTTC. The variable domain in full, with the rest retrieved from reference TRBV11-2 and TRBJ2-7, is EAGVAQSPRYKIIEKRQSVAFWCNPISGHATLYWYQQILGQGPKLLIQFQNNGVVDDSQLPKDRFSAERLKGVDSTLKIQPAKLEDSAVYLCASSSDRGHEQYFGPGTRLTVT.